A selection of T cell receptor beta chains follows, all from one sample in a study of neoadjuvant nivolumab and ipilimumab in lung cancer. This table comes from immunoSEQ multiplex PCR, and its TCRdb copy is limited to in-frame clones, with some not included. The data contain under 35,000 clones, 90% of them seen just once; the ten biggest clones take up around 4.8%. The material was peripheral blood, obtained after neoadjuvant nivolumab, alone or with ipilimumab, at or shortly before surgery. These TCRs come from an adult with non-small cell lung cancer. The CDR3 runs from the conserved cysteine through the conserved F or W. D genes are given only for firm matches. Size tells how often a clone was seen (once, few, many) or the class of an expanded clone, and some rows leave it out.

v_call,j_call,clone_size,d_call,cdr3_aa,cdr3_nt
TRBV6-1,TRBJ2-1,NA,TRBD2,CASSERAGGYNEQFF,TGTGCCAGCAGTGAACGGGCGGGGGGTTACAATGAGCAGTTCTTC
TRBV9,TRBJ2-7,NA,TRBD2,CASSGEGTSRYF,TGTGCCAGCAGCGGGGAGGGGACTAGCCGGTACTTC
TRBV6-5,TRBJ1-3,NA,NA,CASSYAISGNTIYF,TGTGCCAGCAGTTACGCAATCTCTGGAAACACCATATATTTT
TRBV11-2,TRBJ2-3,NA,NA,CASSLAEDTQYF,TGTGCCAGCAGCTTAGCGGAAGATACGCAGTATTTT
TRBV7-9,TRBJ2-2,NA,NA,CASSLANGGELFF,TGTGCCAGCAGCTTAGCGAACGGTGGGGAGCTGTTTTTT
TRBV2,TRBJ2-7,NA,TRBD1,CASSGVTGGYEQYF,TGTGCCAGCAGTGGGGTGACAGGGGGCTACGAGCAGTACTTC
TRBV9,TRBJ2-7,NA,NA,CASSADILPYEQYF,TGTGCCAGCAGCGCAGACATCCTCCCCTACGAGCAGTACTTC
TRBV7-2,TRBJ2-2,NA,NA,CASTPQGTGELFF,TGTGCCAGCACCCCCCAGGGCACCGGGGAGCTGTTTTTT
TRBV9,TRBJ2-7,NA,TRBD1,CASSAAGTGRYEQYF,TGTGCCAGCAGCGCCGCCGGGACAGGGAGGTACGAGCAGTACTTC
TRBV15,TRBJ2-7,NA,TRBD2,CATSRAGGRNEQYF,TGTGCCACCAGCAGGGCGGGGGGGCGCAACGAGCAGTACTTC
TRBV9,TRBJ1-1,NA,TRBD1,CASSTGQSLTEAFF,TGTGCCAGCAGCACGGGACAGTCCCTCACTGAAGCTTTCTTT
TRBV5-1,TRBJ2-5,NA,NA,CASSLGGQTEETQYF,TGCGCCAGCAGCTTGGGTGGGCAGACCGAAGAGACCCAGTACTTC
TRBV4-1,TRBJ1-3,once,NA,CASSQDEGISNTIYF,TGCGCCAGCAGCCAAGATGAAGGGATTTCTAACACCATATATTTT
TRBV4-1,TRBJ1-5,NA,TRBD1,CASSRHGQGDDNQPQHF,TGCGCCAGCAGCCGCCATGGACAGGGGGATGACAATCAGCCCCAGCATTTT
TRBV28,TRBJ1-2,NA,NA,CASSSGTFMGYTF,TGTGCCAGCAGTTCCGGGACATTTATGGGCTACACCTTC
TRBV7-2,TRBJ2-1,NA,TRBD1,CASSQPGQRYNEQFF,TGTGCCAGCAGCCAACCGGGACAGAGGTACAATGAGCAGTTCTTC
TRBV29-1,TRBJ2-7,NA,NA,CSVEASSYEQYF,TGCAGCGTTGAGGCATCCTCCTACGAGCAGTACTTC
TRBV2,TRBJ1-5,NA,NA,CASSATGTLQPQHF,TGTGCCAGCAGTGCCACAGGGACCCTTCAGCCCCAGCATTTT
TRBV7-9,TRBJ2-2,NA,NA,CASRLAGTGELFF,TGTGCCAGCAGGTTGGCAGGCACCGGGGAGCTGTTTTTT
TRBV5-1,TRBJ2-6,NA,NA,CASELSPGANVLTF,TGCGCCAGCGAACTTAGTCCAGGGGCCAACGTCCTGACTTTC
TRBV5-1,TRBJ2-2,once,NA,CASSPRTETGELFF,TGCGCCAGCAGCCCACGGACAGAAACCGGGGAGCTGTTTTTT
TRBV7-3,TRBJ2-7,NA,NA,CASSLSSGLRQYF,TGTGCCAGCAGCTTAAGTTCAGGGCTGCGGCAGTACTTC
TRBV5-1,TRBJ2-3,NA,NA,CASSLVGRSLTDTQYF,TGCGCCAGCAGCTTGGTAGGCCGGTCCCTCACAGATACGCAGTATTTT